Sequencing of this T cell receptor beta chain was carried out in a study of vaccination and CD4 T cells after COVID-19. Sequenced with the Oncomine TCR Beta short-read assay was DNA taken from cultured CD4+ T cells. TCRdb re-called the PCR reads with MiXCR, one entry per CDR3 protein. The repertoire holds over 14,000 distinct CDR3 sequences, with approximately 45% as singletons. The CDR3 is 16 residues long. V gave up 0 bases and J gave up 4 bases; unmatched junction bases: 1. The germline V gene has CDR1 SGHRS and CDR2 YFSETQ. Treatment noted: approximately nine-day PBMC culture with coronavirus spike peptide pools or control peptides (ViraFEST assay). As for this clonotype: Antigen: not known.

The chain uses TRBV5-1 and TRBJ2-3; TRBD2 agrees at 14 bases. The sample comprised cultured CD4+ T cells from blood. The sequence came from a human donor with COVID-19. In nucleotides, the CDR3 is TGCGCCAGCAGCTTGGGACTAGCGGGGGGGTCAGATACGCAGTATTTT. As protein: CASSLGLAGGSDTQYF.